These T cell receptor beta chains were read from a single sample in a study of shared clonotypes between healthy human individuals. Repertoires were generated with immunoSEQ multiplex PCR, while TCRdb's copy carries only in-frame clones and drops some. This sample yields approximately 530,000 clones, of which about 96% are seen a single time; 0.06% belongs to the top ten. Source material: naive CD4+ T cells sorted from blood. These receptors were taken from a young woman in good health. Both conserved end residues are part of each CDR3. D genes are given only for firm matches. A row's size may be missing; if present it is once, few, many or a size class.

J gene	V gene	clone size	D gene	CDR3 protein	CDR3 DNA
TRBJ1-1	TRBV7-2	.	.	CASSLAPGMNTEAFF	TGTGCCAGCAGCTTAGCACCGGGTATGAACACTGAAGCTTTCTTT
TRBJ2-5	TRBV19	once	TRBD2	CASSIDLSTGGRAQYF	TGTGCCAGTAGTATAGATCTGTCGACGGGAGGAAGGGCCCAGTACTTC
TRBJ2-2	TRBV29-1	.	TRBD2	CSVAQREAGELFF	TGCAGCGTTGCCCAGCGGGAGGCCGGGGAGCTGTTTTTT
TRBJ1-2	TRBV11-2	.	.	CASGHGGDRFYGYTF	TGTGCCAGCGGTCACGGGGGCGATCGGTTCTATGGCTACACCTTC
TRBJ1-6	TRBV19	.	.	CASSRTENSPLHF	TGTGCCAGTAGTCGGACAGAAAATTCACCCCTCCACTTT
TRBJ2-3	TRBV18	.	.	CASSPPGRYNTDTQYF	TGTGCCAGCTCACCACCGGGGAGGTACAACACAGATACGCAGTATTTT
TRBJ2-5	TRBV6-1	.	TRBD1	CASTTWTDRQETQYF	TGTGCCAGCACAACTTGGACGGACAGGCAAGAGACCCAGTACTTC
TRBJ2-7	TRBV25-1	.	.	CASSGHSLAYEQYF	TGTGCCAGCAGTGGACACAGTTTGGCCTACGAGCAGTACTTC
TRBJ2-5	TRBV9	once	.	CASSVGTIQETQYF	TGTGCCAGCAGCGTAGGGACAATCCAAGAGACCCAGTACTTC
TRBJ2-5	TRBV11-2	.	TRBD2	CASSFLAGGWRETQYF	TGTGCCAGCAGCTTTCTAGCGGGAGGTTGGCGCGAGACCCAGTACTTC
TRBJ2-2	TRBV2	.	TRBD1	CASSGRDRGGTGELFF	TGTGCCAGCAGTGGTCGAGACAGGGGAGGTACCGGGGAGCTGTTTTTT
TRBJ1-1	TRBV6-5	once	.	CASRSPGGTEAFF	TGTGCCAGCAGATCCCCGGGGGGCACTGAAGCTTTCTTT
TRBJ2-1	TRBV13	.	TRBD2	CASSAPSASGMGEQFF	TGTGCCAGCAGCGCCCCGTCGGCTAGCGGGATGGGTGAGCAGTTCTTC
TRBJ1-6	TRBV7-2	.	TRBD1	CASSVGTDNSPLHF	TGTGCCAGCAGCGTCGGGACAGATAATTCACCCCTCCACTTT
TRBJ1-3	TRBV30	few	.	CAWSVKSSGNTIYF	TGTGCCTGGAGTGTAAAGAGCTCTGGAAACACCATATATTTT
TRBJ2-7	TRBV10-3	.	TRBD1	CAIMGDRAFSYEQYF	TGTGCCATCATGGGGGACAGGGCTTTTTCCTACGAGCAGTACTTC
TRBJ1-3	TRBV28	.	.	CASSPINFFGATRGNTIYF	TGTGCCAGCAGTCCAATCAATTTTTTCGGGGCTACGAGGGGAAACACCATATATTTT
TRBJ2-3	TRBV27	.	.	CASSLKVQLVTDTQYF	TGTGCCAGCAGTTTAAAAGTACAGCTGGTAACAGATACGCAGTATTTT
TRBJ2-1	TRBV11-2	.	TRBD2	CASSGTSGEQFF	TGTGCCAGCAGCGGGACTAGCGGGGAGCAGTTCTTC
TRBJ2-3	TRBV28	.	TRBD1	CASSSSGTGPKTDTQYF	TGTGCCAGCAGTTCCTCCGGGACAGGACCTAAGACAGATACGCAGTATTTT
TRBJ1-6	TRBV4-1	.	.	CASSHASSESPLHF	TGCGCCAGCAGCCACGCCAGCAGCGAAAGTCCCCTCCACTTT
TRBJ2-2	TRBV2	once	TRBD1	CASIAGTGGTGELFF	TGTGCCAGCATAGCCGGGACAGGGGGTACCGGGGAGCTGTTTTTT
TRBJ2-3	TRBV15	.	TRBD2	CATSRRLAGNKDTQYF	TGTGCCACCAGCCGACGACTAGCGGGAAATAAAGATACGCAGTATTTT
TRBJ2-1	TRBV19	.	.	CASSRGRANNEQFF	TGTGCCAGTAGTAGAGGGAGAGCGAACAATGAGCAGTTCTTC
TRBJ2-5	TRBV5-1	.	.	CASSLGTERETQYF	TGCGCCAGCAGCTTGGGGACAGAACGGGAGACCCAGTACTTC
TRBJ1-5	TRBV19	.	.	CASSVKWDQPQHF	TGTGCCAGTAGTGTAAAGTGGGATCAGCCCCAGCATTTT
TRBJ2-7	TRBV7-8	.	TRBD2	CASSLYARGGHEQYF	TGTGCCAGCAGCTTATATGCCCGGGGGGGACACGAGCAGTACTTC
TRBJ2-7	TRBV7-9	.	TRBD2	CASSLARGGEQYF	TGTGCCAGCAGCTTAGCACGGGGGGGCGAGCAGTACTTC
TRBJ2-3	TRBV11-2	.	.	CASSRRSEYQRDTQYF	TGTGCCAGCAGCCGTAGGTCCGAATATCAGCGTGATACGCAGTATTTT
TRBJ2-2	TRBV11-1	.	TRBD2	CASRTGLAENTGELFF	TGTGCCAGCAGAACGGGACTAGCGGAGAACACCGGGGAGCTGTTTTTT
TRBJ1-4	TRBV11-2	.	.	CASSFGRTEKLFF	TGTGCCAGCAGCTTCGGGAGGACGGAAAAACTGTTTTTT
TRBJ2-7	TRBV30	.	.	CAWTIGYEQYF	TGTGCCTGGACCATAGGCTACGAGCAGTACTTC
TRBJ1-2	TRBV18	.	.	CASSPPRPRGDDGYTF	TGTGCCAGCTCACCACCACGACCTAGGGGGGACGATGGCTACACCTTC
TRBJ2-7	TRBV5-1	.	.	CASHLLGAAAYEQYF	TGCGCCAGCCACTTGCTTGGGGCCGCGGCCTACGAGCAGTACTTC
TRBJ1-2	TRBV18	.	TRBD1	CASSPDRVSYGYTF	TGTGCCAGCTCACCGGACAGGGTTAGCTATGGCTACACCTTC
TRBJ2-6	TRBV5-1	once	.	CASRYAPWPVSSGANVLTF	TGCGCCAGCAGATATGCGCCCTGGCCAGTAAGCTCTGGGGCCAACGTCCTGACTTTC
TRBJ2-1	TRBV4-2	once	TRBD2	CASSQDGGLAGSEQFF	TGTGCCAGCAGCCAAGATGGGGGACTAGCGGGAAGCGAGCAGTTCTTC
TRBJ2-7	TRBV2	.	TRBD2	CASSSPGLAGYEQYF	TGTGCCAGCAGTTCACCGGGACTAGCGGGCTACGAGCAGTACTTC
TRBJ1-4	TRBV25-1	.	.	CASSVRDDEKLFF	TGTGCCAGCAGTGTGAGGGATGATGAAAAACTGTTTTTT
TRBJ1-1	TRBV19	.	.	CASSISQADTEAFF	TGTGCCAGTAGTATCTCCCAGGCGGACACTGAAGCTTTCTTT
TRBJ1-5	TRBV28	once	.	CASSPPGGSASSHQPQHF	TGTGCCAGCAGCCCCCCCGGTGGTTCAGCTTCGAGTCATCAGCCCCAGCATTTT
TRBJ2-5	TRBV30	.	.	CASALKGSEETQYF	TGTGCCAGCGCCTTGAAGGGAAGCGAAGAGACCCAGTACTTC
TRBJ2-3	TRBV6-1	.	.	CASSEPQKGFNADTQYF	TGTGCCAGCAGTGAACCACAAAAGGGGTTTAATGCAGATACGCAGTATTTT
TRBJ2-7	TRBV28	.	TRBD1	CASSLTAGGGEQYF	TGTGCCAGCAGTTTAACTGCAGGGGGCGGGGAGCAGTACTTC
TRBJ1-2	TRBV6-1	.	TRBD1	CASSPTGEGYTF	TGTGCCAGCAGCCCAACAGGGGAAGGCTACACCTTC